Sequencing of this T cell receptor beta chain was carried out in a study of cytomegalovirus exposure and HLA in healthy donors. Across the whole study: In a previous analysis, around 110 million unique TCR beta sequences were found from roughly 200 million T cells. General study points: TRBV6-2, TRBV6-3 and other indistinguishable V segments were excluded.

The PCR contained 60 Vbeta and 13 Jbeta primers. Only in-frame clones appear in the TCRdb table, and some are missing; sequencing was by immunoSEQ multiplex PCR. Of some 110,000 clones listed, about 80% are singletons. With respect to this clone: What it binds is not known.

The V gene's germline CDR1 is MNHEY and CDR2 SMNVEV (reference sequence). J was trimmed by 0 bases and V by 6 bases; bases with no gene match: 4. This CDR3 has 15 amino acids. The sequencing sample was made of PBMCs. The gene calls are TRBV27 and TRBJ2-5, with TRBD1 matching 10 bases. The sequence was obtained from a man younger than 40 in good health and CMV-seronegative. The CDR3 DNA reads as TGTGCCAGCAGCCTGGGACAGGGGTACCAAGAGACCCAGTACTTC. Residues: CASSLGQGYQETQYF.